Listed below are T cell receptor beta chains from one sample, sequenced in a study of blood T cell repertoires in COVID-19. Assay: immunoSEQ multiplex PCR; the TCRdb copy retains only in-frame clones and omits some. The table has about 220,000 clones, around 90% seen once. Input material: PBMCs or T cells enriched from blood (not recorded which). Source of these receptors: a woman younger than 45 who had recovered from COVID-19. The CDR3 runs from the conserved cysteine through the conserved F or W. Fields, in order: D gene, J gene, CDR3 length, clone size, V gene, CDR3 protein, CDR3 DNA. The D gene is left open where the match is weak. Clone size is shown for a subset of rows, as once, few, many or a class of expanded clone.

d_call: TRBD2
j_call: TRBJ2-3
cdr3_length: 15
clone_size: once
v_call: TRBV6-6
cdr3_aa: CASSLSGGAEDTQYF
cdr3_nt: TGTGCCAGCAGTTTGAGCGGGGGGGCTGAAGATACGCAGTATTTT

d_call: TRBD1
j_call: TRBJ2-1
cdr3_length: 16
clone_size: -
v_call: TRBV5-6
cdr3_aa: CASSLEGQYSYNEQFF
cdr3_nt: TGTGCCAGCAGCTTGGAGGGACAGTACTCCTACAATGAGCAGTTCTTC

d_call: -
j_call: TRBJ1-3
cdr3_length: 15
clone_size: -
v_call: TRBV4-2
cdr3_aa: CASSQVGGSLNTIYF
cdr3_nt: TGTGCCAGCAGCCAAGTGGGTGGGAGCCTAAACACCATATATTTT

d_call: TRBD2
j_call: TRBJ2-3
cdr3_length: 18
clone_size: -
v_call: TRBV7-8
cdr3_aa: CASSLVDRGSGSSDTQYF
cdr3_nt: TGTGCCAGCAGCTTAGTGGATCGTGGTAGCGGGTCCTCAGATACGCAGTATTTT

d_call: -
j_call: TRBJ1-2
cdr3_length: 14
clone_size: -
v_call: TRBV5-4
cdr3_aa: CASSYMTANYGYTF
cdr3_nt: TGTGCCAGCAGCTATATGACAGCTAACTATGGCTACACCTTC

d_call: -
j_call: TRBJ1-5
cdr3_length: 16
clone_size: -
v_call: TRBV21-1
cdr3_aa: CASSNHKTGVNQPQHF
cdr3_nt: TGTGCCAGCAGCAATCACAAGACAGGCGTAAATCAGCCCCAGCATTTT

d_call: -
j_call: TRBJ1-4
cdr3_length: 15
clone_size: -
v_call: TRBV6-1
cdr3_aa: CASSELGGDNEKLFF
cdr3_nt: TGTGCCAGCAGTGAATTAGGGGGAGATAATGAAAAACTGTTTTTT

d_call: -
j_call: TRBJ2-5
cdr3_length: 11
clone_size: -
v_call: TRBV24-1
cdr3_aa: CATSAGETQYF
cdr3_nt: TGTGCCACCAGTGCAGGAGAGACCCAGTACTTC

d_call: TRBD1
j_call: TRBJ1-5
cdr3_length: 14
clone_size: -
v_call: TRBV19
cdr3_aa: CASSIDRGLQPQHF
cdr3_nt: TGTGCCAGTAGTATTGACAGGGGGTTGCAGCCCCAGCATTTT

d_call: TRBD1
j_call: TRBJ1-2
cdr3_length: 14
clone_size: -
v_call: TRBV27
cdr3_aa: CASKKGQGWSGYTF
cdr3_nt: TGTGCCAGCAAAAAAGGACAGGGTTGGAGTGGCTACACCTTC

d_call: TRBD1
j_call: TRBJ1-6
cdr3_length: 16
clone_size: -
v_call: TRBV20-1
cdr3_aa: CSASMQGASYNSPLHF
cdr3_nt: TGCAGTGCTAGTATGCAGGGGGCCTCCTATAATTCACCCCTCCACTTT

d_call: TRBD1
j_call: TRBJ1-5
cdr3_length: 14
clone_size: once
v_call: TRBV19
cdr3_aa: CASRGDRPYQPQHF
cdr3_nt: TGTGCCAGTAGGGGGGACAGGCCATATCAGCCCCAGCATTTT

d_call: TRBD1
j_call: TRBJ1-5
cdr3_length: 15
clone_size: -
v_call: TRBV29-1
cdr3_aa: CSVDTGTGGNQPQHF
cdr3_nt: TGCAGCGTGGATACCGGGACAGGTGGGAATCAGCCCCAGCATTTT

d_call: TRBD1
j_call: TRBJ1-2
cdr3_length: 12
clone_size: once
v_call: TRBV29-1
cdr3_aa: CSVVGQGRRYTF
cdr3_nt: TGCAGCGTTGTTGGACAGGGGAGGCGCTACACCTTC

d_call: -
j_call: TRBJ1-2
cdr3_length: 15
clone_size: -
v_call: TRBV6-2/TRBV6-3
cdr3_aa: CASSYGQLANYGYTF
cdr3_nt: TGTGCCAGCAGTTACGGGCAGTTAGCTAACTATGGCTACACCTTC

d_call: -
j_call: TRBJ1-3
cdr3_length: 15
clone_size: -
v_call: TRBV7-8
cdr3_aa: CASSSSGGSGNTIYF
cdr3_nt: TGTGCCAGCAGCTCTTCGGGGGGCTCTGGAAACACCATATATTTT

d_call: -
j_call: TRBJ1-2
cdr3_length: 18
clone_size: few
v_call: TRBV4-2
cdr3_aa: CASSQGPRGRTSNYGYTF
cdr3_nt: TGTGCCAGCAGCCAAGGGCCGAGAGGGAGGACTTCTAACTATGGCTACACCTTC

d_call: -
j_call: TRBJ2-5
cdr3_length: 14
clone_size: -
v_call: TRBV6-1
cdr3_aa: CASSEMASYETQYF
cdr3_nt: TGTGCCAGCAGTGAAATGGCTAGTTACGAGACCCAGTACTTC

d_call: TRBD1
j_call: TRBJ1-6
cdr3_length: 15
clone_size: -
v_call: TRBV9
cdr3_aa: CASSVGGQGNSPLHF
cdr3_nt: TGTGCCAGCAGCGTAGGGGGACAGGGGAATTCACCCCTCCACTTT

d_call: TRBD1
j_call: TRBJ2-1
cdr3_length: 14
clone_size: -
v_call: TRBV19
cdr3_aa: CASHRDRGFNEQFF
cdr3_nt: TGTGCCAGTCACCGGGACAGGGGGTTCAATGAGCAGTTCTTC

d_call: TRBD1
j_call: TRBJ2-2
cdr3_length: 16
clone_size: few
v_call: TRBV7-3
cdr3_aa: CASSRPGQGATGELFF
cdr3_nt: TGTGCCAGCAGCCGCCCGGGACAGGGGGCGACCGGGGAGCTGTTTTTT

d_call: TRBD1
j_call: TRBJ1-1
cdr3_length: 14
clone_size: -
v_call: TRBV9
cdr3_aa: CASSVEQGVSEAFF
cdr3_nt: TGTGCCAGCAGCGTAGAACAGGGGGTCTCTGAAGCTTTCTTT

d_call: -
j_call: TRBJ2-2
cdr3_length: 16
clone_size: -
v_call: TRBV7-2
cdr3_aa: CASSYPLGGSTGELFF
cdr3_nt: TGTGCCAGCAGCTATCCCCTTGGTGGGAGCACCGGGGAGCTGTTTTTT

d_call: TRBD1
j_call: TRBJ2-1
cdr3_length: 14
clone_size: -
v_call: TRBV7-7
cdr3_aa: CASSRWDRDNEQFF
cdr3_nt: TGTGCTAGCAGCAGGTGGGACAGGGACAATGAGCAGTTCTTC

d_call: TRBD2
j_call: TRBJ2-7
cdr3_length: 15
clone_size: -
v_call: TRBV7-9
cdr3_aa: CASSSLAGAPYEQYF
cdr3_nt: TGTGCCAGCAGCTCGCTAGCGGGGGCTCCCTACGAGCAGTACTTC

d_call: -
j_call: TRBJ2-1
cdr3_length: 13
clone_size: -
v_call: TRBV7-8
cdr3_aa: CASSLDREDEQFF
cdr3_nt: TGTGCCAGCAGCTTAGACAGGGAAGATGAGCAGTTCTTC

d_call: TRBD1
j_call: TRBJ2-7
cdr3_length: 14
clone_size: -
v_call: TRBV5-1
cdr3_aa: CASSLGQGAYEQYF
cdr3_nt: TGCGCCAGCAGCTTGGGACAGGGGGCTTACGAGCAGTACTTC

d_call: -
j_call: TRBJ1-1
cdr3_length: 14
clone_size: -
v_call: TRBV5-5
cdr3_aa: CASNLRQANTEAFF
cdr3_nt: TGTGCCAGCAACTTAAGACAGGCTAACACTGAAGCTTTCTTT

d_call: -
j_call: TRBJ2-5
cdr3_length: 16
clone_size: -
v_call: TRBV7-9
cdr3_aa: CASSPLGLDSGETQYF
cdr3_nt: TGTGCCAGCAGCCCCTTGGGTTTGGACTCAGGAGAGACCCAGTACTTC

d_call: -
j_call: TRBJ2-5
cdr3_length: 15
clone_size: -
v_call: TRBV7-2
cdr3_aa: CASSQDYLNQETQYF
cdr3_nt: TGTGCCAGCAGCCAGGACTACCTAAATCAAGAGACCCAGTACTTC

d_call: TRBD2
j_call: TRBJ2-1
cdr3_length: 16
clone_size: -
v_call: TRBV7-7
cdr3_aa: CASSFLCSGVRNEQFF
cdr3_nt: TGTGCTAGCAGCTTTCTTTGTAGCGGGGTCCGCAATGAGCAGTTCTTC

d_call: -
j_call: TRBJ2-5
cdr3_length: 13
clone_size: -
v_call: TRBV9
cdr3_aa: CASSGDPGKTQYF
cdr3_nt: TGTGCCAGCAGCGGTGATCCCGGGAAGACCCAGTACTTC

d_call: -
j_call: TRBJ1-2
cdr3_length: 13
clone_size: -
v_call: TRBV5-8
cdr3_aa: CASSLTGGEGYTF
cdr3_nt: TGTGCCAGCAGCTTGACGGGAGGGGAGGGCTACACCTTC

d_call: TRBD1
j_call: TRBJ1-4
cdr3_length: 14
clone_size: -
v_call: TRBV4-3
cdr3_aa: CASSQNRGPEKLFF
cdr3_nt: TGCGCCAGCAGCCAGAACAGGGGTCCGGAAAAACTGTTTTTT

d_call: -
j_call: TRBJ1-2
cdr3_length: 15
clone_size: -
v_call: TRBV28
cdr3_aa: CASSPTGRPNYGYTF
cdr3_nt: TGTGCCAGCAGTCCCACAGGGCGGCCGAACTATGGCTACACCTTC

d_call: TRBD1
j_call: TRBJ1-2
cdr3_length: 12
clone_size: many
v_call: TRBV6-5
cdr3_aa: CASSNRGDGYTF
cdr3_nt: TGTGCCAGCAGTAACAGGGGGGATGGCTACACCTTC

d_call: TRBD2
j_call: TRBJ2-1
cdr3_length: 15
clone_size: once
v_call: TRBV6-2/TRBV6-3
cdr3_aa: CASSYALAGVNEQFF
cdr3_nt: TGTGCCAGCAGTTACGCTTTAGCGGGCGTCAATGAGCAGTTCTTC

d_call: TRBD1
j_call: TRBJ2-7
cdr3_length: 15
clone_size: -
v_call: TRBV5-5
cdr3_aa: CASSLVGQGSYEQYF
cdr3_nt: TGTGCCAGCAGCTTAGTGGGACAGGGCTCCTACGAGCAGTACTTC

d_call: -
j_call: TRBJ1-2
cdr3_length: 15
clone_size: -
v_call: TRBV12-5
cdr3_aa: CASGPPAVSTYGYTF
cdr3_nt: TGTGCTAGTGGTCCCCCGGCGGTCTCTACCTATGGCTACACCTTC

d_call: -
j_call: TRBJ2-2
cdr3_length: 18
clone_size: -
v_call: TRBV19
cdr3_aa: CASSIGLFVSANTGELFF
cdr3_nt: TGTGCCAGTAGTATTGGTCTCTTCGTTTCGGCGAACACCGGGGAGCTGTTTTTT

d_call: -
j_call: TRBJ2-3
cdr3_length: 15
clone_size: -
v_call: TRBV7-9
cdr3_aa: CASSSVLPSTDTQYF
cdr3_nt: TGTGCCAGCAGCTCGGTACTGCCTAGCACAGATACGCAGTATTTT

d_call: TRBD1
j_call: TRBJ2-7
cdr3_length: 18
clone_size: -
v_call: TRBV10-3
cdr3_aa: CAISESGGVGQGYYEQYF
cdr3_nt: TGTGCCATCAGTGAGTCGGGTGGGGTCGGACAGGGATACTACGAGCAGTACTTC

d_call: -
j_call: TRBJ2-5
cdr3_length: 12
clone_size: -
v_call: TRBV7-9
cdr3_aa: CASSLKGETQYF
cdr3_nt: TGTGCCAGCAGCTTAAAGGGGGAGACCCAGTACTTC